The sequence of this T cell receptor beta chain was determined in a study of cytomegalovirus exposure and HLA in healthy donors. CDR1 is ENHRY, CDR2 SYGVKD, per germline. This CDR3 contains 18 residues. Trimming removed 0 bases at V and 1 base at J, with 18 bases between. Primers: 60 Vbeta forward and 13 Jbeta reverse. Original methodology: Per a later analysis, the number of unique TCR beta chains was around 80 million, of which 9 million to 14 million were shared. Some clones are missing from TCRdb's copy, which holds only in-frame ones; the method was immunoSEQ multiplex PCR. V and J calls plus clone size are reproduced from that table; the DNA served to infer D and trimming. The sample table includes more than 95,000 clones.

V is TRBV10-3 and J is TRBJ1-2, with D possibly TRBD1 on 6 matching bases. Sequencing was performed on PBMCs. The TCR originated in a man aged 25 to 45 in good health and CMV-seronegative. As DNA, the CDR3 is TGTGCCATCAGTGAGTCCTGGACAGAGCTACTACTTAACTATGGCTACACCTTC. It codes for CAISESWTELLLNYGYTF.